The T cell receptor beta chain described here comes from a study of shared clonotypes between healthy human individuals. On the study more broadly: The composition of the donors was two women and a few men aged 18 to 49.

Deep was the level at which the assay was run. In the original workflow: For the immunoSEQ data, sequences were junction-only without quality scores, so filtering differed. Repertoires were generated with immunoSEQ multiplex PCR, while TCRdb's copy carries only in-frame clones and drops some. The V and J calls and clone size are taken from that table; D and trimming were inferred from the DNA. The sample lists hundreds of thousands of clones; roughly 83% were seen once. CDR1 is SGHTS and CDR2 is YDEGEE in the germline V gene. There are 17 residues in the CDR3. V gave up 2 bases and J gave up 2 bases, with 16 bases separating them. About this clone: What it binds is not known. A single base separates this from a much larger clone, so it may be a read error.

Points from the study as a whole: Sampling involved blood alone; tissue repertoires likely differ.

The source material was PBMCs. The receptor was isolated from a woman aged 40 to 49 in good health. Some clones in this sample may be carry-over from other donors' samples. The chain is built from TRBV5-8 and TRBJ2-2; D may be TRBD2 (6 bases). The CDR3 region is CASSFPTGGINTGELFF. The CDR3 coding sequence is TGTGCCAGCAGCTTTCCGACTGGCGGGATCAACACCGGGGAGCTGTTTTTT.